These 30 T cell receptor beta chains share one sample of origin, sequenced in a study of OX40 agonist ivuxolimab in advanced cancers. To prepare the library, the immunoSEQ multiplex PCR assay was applied. This is the immuneACCESS table as TCRdb keeps it, with only in-frame sequences that have V and J called. A part of the clones is gone; compared with another copy, unresolved V genes explain less than half, and the rest is unexplained. This sample is represented by around 69,000 clones; 70% to 85% of them were singletons. The ten most abundant clones make up 1.5% to 2% of the sample. This sample comprised CD4+ or CD8+ T cells sorted from blood, obtained in a trial of the OX40 agonist ivuxolimab. Receptors originate from an adult with an advanced solid tumor such as melanoma, head and neck, liver or kidney cancer.

Notes on this clone: Other DNA variants within this sample encode the same CDR3. This chain joins TRBV11-2 and TRBJ2-3; 8 positions match TRBD2. Germline V gives CDR1 SGHAT, CDR2 FQNNGV. The ends lost 4 bases at V and 1 base at J; junction bases unmatched: 1. The CDR3 is made up of 14 amino acids. The CDR3 region is CASSSTSGTDTQYF. DNA of the CDR3: TGTGCCAGCAGCTCGACTAGCGGCACAGATACGCAGTATTTT. Combining the CDR3 with reference TRBV11-2 and TRBJ2-3 gives the whole variable domain EAGVAQSPRYKIIEKRQSVAFWCNPISGHATLYWYQQILGQGPKLLIQFQNNGVVDDSQLPKDRFSAERLKGVDSTLKIQPAKLEDSAVYLCASSSTSGTDTQYFGPGTRLTVL.

This clone was seen just once. The chain couples TRBV6-6 to TRBJ2-7, with 10 bases that match TRBD1. This CDR3 comprises 15 residues. CDR1 and CDR2 (germline): MNHNY, SVGAGI (reference sequence). V was clipped by 2 bases and J by 6 bases; unmatched bases: 7. The CDR3 reads CASSYPGTGVGEQYF. The CDR3 DNA reads as TGTGCCAGCAGTTACCCCGGGACAGGGGTTGGCGAGCAGTACTTC.

This clone was seen only once. This sequence joins TRBV18 and TRBJ2-1; 7 bases agree with TRBD1. Germline CDR1 is KGHSH and CDR2 is LQKENI. The CDR3 runs 14 residues. The V and J ends lost 3 bases and 5 bases, in that order; junction bases with no gene match: 4. CDR3 loop: CASSPLDRNNEQFF. DNA for the CDR3: TGTGCCAGCTCACCGCTGGACAGGAACAATGAGCAGTTCTTC.

A note on this clone: The junction does not match germline at one end; this may be a read error. The chain joins TRBV6-6 to TRBJ1-1, with 7 bases identical to TRBD1. CDR3 length: 16 amino acids. CDR1 and CDR2 from the germline V gene are MNHNY and SVGAGI (reference sequence). The CDR3 sequence: CASSYRGGARKAEDFF. CDR3 nucleotides: TGTGCCAGCAGTTATAGAGGGGGCGCGAGGAAGGCCGAAGATTTCTTT.

This clone was found once. The chain carries TRBV27 and TRBJ2-3; D is unclear. The CDR3 is made up of 11 amino acids. V was cut by 6 bases and J by 6 bases, with 7 bases left in between. CDR1 MNHEY and CDR2 SMNVEV come from the germline V gene (reference sequence). The CDR3 sequence is CASRWADTQYF. CDR3 nucleotide sequence: TGTGCCAGCAGATGGGCTGATACGCAGTATTTT.

This clone came up a few times. The V and J genes are TRBV4-1 and TRBJ2-5, with 9 nucleotides matching TRBD2. The CDR3 runs to 21 residues. Trimming cost V 4 bases and J 1 base; bases outside gene matches: 22. The germline CDR1 and CDR2 sequences are MGHRA and YSYEKL. This CDR3 reads CASSRLPGAGLALTFQETQYF. DNA of the CDR3: TGCGCCAGCAGCCGCCTCCCCGGGGCAGGACTAGCGCTAACATTCCAAGAGACCCAGTACTTC.

The V call is TRBV6-5, the J call TRBJ1-1; unclear D gene. Trimming removed 0 bases from V and 5 bases from J, with 10 bases in between. Germline V gives CDR1 MNHEY, CDR2 SVGAGI. CDR3 size: 14 residues. CDR3 sequence (DNA): TGTGCCAGCAGTTACTCTTTTTCCGGGACTGAAGCTTTCTTT. Translating gives CASSYSFSGTEAFF.

This chain links TRBV7-9 with TRBJ1-1, with D possibly being TRBD1 (6 bases). Germline loops: CDR1 SEHNR, CDR2 FQNEAQ (reference sequence). This CDR3 contains 15 residues. Trimming pared 8 bases from V and 2 bases from J, leaving 18 bases between. The CDR3 protein is CASSKDRNLNTEAFF. Written as DNA, the CDR3 is TGTGCCAGCTCAAAGGACAGAAACCTAAACACTGAAGCTTTCTTT.

V usage is TRBV4-3 and J usage is TRBJ2-7; TRBD1 matches 9 bases. The J segment lost 2 bases and the V segment lost 4 bases, leaving 3 bases of the junction unmatched. The CDR3 loop spans 14 amino acids. The germline gives CDR1 LGHNA, CDR2 YSLEER. In DNA, the CDR3 is TGCGCCAGCAGCCTACGACAGGGGGCCTACGAGCAGTACTTC. Protein: CASSLRQGAYEQYF.

In this sample, this clone turned up once. The gene calls are TRBV4-3 and TRBJ2-2; weak D call: TRBD1 (6 bases). The germline V and J ends were trimmed by 4 bases and 5 bases, with 11 bases remaining between them. From germline, CDR1 is LGHNA and CDR2 YSLEER. The CDR3 loop spans 14 amino acids. The CDR3 region is CASSLFTGTGELFF. DNA of the CDR3: TGCGCCAGCAGCCTTTTTACAGGGACCGGGGAGCTGTTTTTT.

CDR3 sequence (DNA): TGTGCCAGCAGCTTAGGCCAGGGGGGTAGCAATCAGCCCCAGCATTTT. Its translation is CASSLGQGGSNQPQHF. V usage is TRBV11-2 and J usage is TRBJ1-5; 7 bases map to TRBD1. The CDR3 is 16 amino acids. Trimming cost V 1 base and J 0 bases; bases outside gene matches: 3. The germline V gene has CDR1 SGHAT and CDR2 FQNNGV.

In this sample, this clone turned up once. The chain carries TRBV5-1 and TRBJ2-7; TRBD2 aligns across 10 bases. The germline V gene encodes CDR1 SGHRS and CDR2 YFSETQ. This CDR3 spans 16 amino acids. J was trimmed by 3 bases and V by 4 bases; bases with no gene match: 10. Here the CDR3 DNA reads TGCGCCAGCAGCCCCTCTCCGGGACTAGCGATCTACGAGCAGTACTTC. Translated, it gives CASSPSPGLAIYEQYF. The full variable domain, its missing parts supplied by reference TRBV5-1 and TRBJ2-7, is KAGVTQTPRYLIKTRGQQVTLSCSPISGHRSVSWYQQTPGQGLQFLFEYFSETQRNKGNFPGRFSGRQFSNSRSEMNVSTLELGDSALYLCASSPSPGLAIYEQYFGPGTRLTVT.

V usage is TRBV25-1 and J usage is TRBJ2-2; 7 bases map to TRBD1. From germline, CDR1 is MGHDK and CDR2 SYGVNS. The CDR3 is 15 residues long. V trimming: 1 base; J trimming: 4 bases; junction bases outside the gene matches: 3. Here the CDR3 DNA reads TGTGCCAGCAGTGAATGGACAGGCCTCACCGGGGAGCTGTTTTTT. As protein: CASSEWTGLTGELFF.

The chain's CDR3 is CASSHGAGWGTEAFF. CDR3 bases: TGTGCCAGCAGCCACGGGGCAGGTTGGGGCACTGAAGCTTTCTTT. The J gene is TRBJ1-1, the V gene TRBV14, with TRBD1 as a possible D gene (5 bases). The length of the CDR3 is 15 residues. The germline gives CDR1 SGHDN, CDR2 FVKESK. Trimming removed 3 bases from V and 4 bases from J, with 15 bases in between.

This chain joins TRBV2 and TRBJ2-5, with D uncertain. This CDR3 is 12 amino acids long. Between the trimmed V and J ends, which lost 5 bases and 2 bases, there was a span of 6 bases. Germline V lookup: CDR1 SNHLY, CDR2 FYNNEI. CDR3 DNA: TGTGCCAGCAGTCCAAATCAAGAGACCCAGTACTTC. Translating it yields CASSPNQETQYF.

The chain links TRBV10-3 to TRBJ2-1; D perhaps matches TRBD1 (5 bases). Germline values: CDR1 ENHRY, CDR2 SYGVKD. The CDR3 is 11 residues long. Trimming took off 9 bases at V and 10 bases at J, with 13 bases between the two ends. The DNA of the CDR3 is TGTGCCATGTCTTCCGACAGAGAGCAGTTCTTC. Its protein is CAMSSDREQFF.

The V gene is TRBV5-4, the J gene TRBJ2-7; 9 bases are shared with TRBD1. The CDR3 sequence is 14 residues long. The V gene end was trimmed by 4 bases and the J gene end by 4 bases; junction bases not matched to a gene: 6. Germline V CDR1 and CDR2: SGHNT, YYREEE (reference sequence). The CDR3 is CASSPGTGKYEQYF. The CDR3 region has the DNA TGTGCCAGCAGCCCCGGGACAGGGAAATACGAGCAGTACTTC.

V gene TRBV7-2 combines with J gene TRBJ2-5; the D gene is possibly TRBD2 (5 bases). This CDR3 is built from 12 residues. Germline V gene lookup returns CDR1 SGHTA and CDR2 FQGNSA. Trimming took 6 bases from V and 4 from J, leaving 9 bases between them. Here the CDR3 DNA reads TGTGCCAGCAGATCTAGCTTAGAGACCCAGTACTTC. Its protein product is CASRSSLETQYF. Full variable domain (rest looked up from reference TRBV7-2 and TRBJ2-5): GAGVSQSPSNKVTEKGKDVELRCDPISGHTALYWYRQSLGQGLEFLIYFQGNSAPDKSGLPSDRFSAERTGGSVSTLTIQRTQQEDSAVYLCASRSSLETQYFGPGTRLLVL.

This chain links TRBV7-2 with TRBJ2-7, with 9 bases that match TRBD1. CDR1 is SGHTA and CDR2 is FQGNSA in the germline V gene. This CDR3 has 13 residues. J lost 0 bases, V lost 8 bases, and 2 bases had no gene match. The CDR3 loop is CASGTGSSYEQYF. The CDR3, as DNA: TGTGCCAGCGGGACAGGGAGCTCCTACGAGCAGTACTTC. The whole variable domain, filled in from reference TRBV7-2 and TRBJ2-7, reads GAGVSQSPSNKVTEKGKDVELRCDPISGHTALYWYRQSLGQGLEFLIYFQGNSAPDKSGLPSDRFSAERTGGSVSTLTIQRTQQEDSAVYLCASGTGSSYEQYFGPGTRLTVT.

V and J are TRBV27 and TRBJ1-1; 7 bases fit TRBD1. The ends lost 3 bases at V and 5 bases at J; junction bases unmatched: 21. Germline CDR1 reads MNHEY; CDR2 reads SMNVEV (reference sequence). This CDR3 region has 19 residues. For the CDR3, the DNA is TGTGCCAGCAGTTTTGTAGGAATCCGCAGGGGGGGGAGACGGACTGAAGCTTTCTTT. Protein sequence: CASSFVGIRRGGRRTEAFF.

Regarding this clone: Its ends do not fully match the called genes, so a read error is possible. The chain carries TRBV7-2 and TRBJ2-3; D tentatively fits TRBD1 or TRBD2 (7 bases each). Germline assignment: CDR1 SGHTA and CDR2 FQGNSA. CDR3 length: 14 amino acids. CDR3 protein: CASSLAEGARTQYF. The CDR3 DNA reads TGTGCCAGCAGCCTAGCGGAGGGGGCCCGTACGCAGTATTTT. Looking up the rest from reference TRBV7-2 and TRBJ2-3 gives the full variable domain: GAGVSQSPSNKVTEKGKDVELRCDPISGHTALYWYRQSLGQGLEFLIYFQGNSAPDKSGLPSDRFSAERTGGSVSTLTIQRTQQEDSAVYLCASSLAEGARTQYFGPGTRLTVL.

This clone was observed once. The chain links TRBV7-2 to TRBJ2-1; no definite D call. The CDR3 is made up of 15 amino acids. V was clipped by 6 bases and J by 9 bases, with 21 bases between them. Germline CDR1 and CDR2: SGHTA and FQGNSA. This CDR3 reads CASRPDIYNRGEQFF. The CDR3 coding sequence is TGTGCCAGCAGACCAGACATATACAATAGAGGTGAGCAGTTCTTC.

The CDR3 spells CASSVGGMGGGYTF. In DNA form, the CDR3 reads TGTGCCAGCAGCGTAGGGGGGATGGGTGGTGGCTACACCTTC. The chain joins TRBV9 to TRBJ1-2, with D possibly matching TRBD1 (5 bases). The CDR3 spans 14 residues. The germline gives CDR1 SGDLS, CDR2 YYNGEE. The V end was cut by 0 bases, the J end by 7 bases, with 13 bases between.

This clone was observed a few times. The chain uses TRBV7-3 and TRBJ2-1; the match to TRBD2 covers 11 bases. Germline loops: CDR1 SGHTA, CDR2 FQGTGA. V lost 0 bases to trimming and J lost 9 bases; unmatched junction nucleotides: 10. The CDR3 is made up of 17 amino acids. DNA for the CDR3: TGTGCCAGCAGCTTAACGGGGCGGCTAGCGGGAGGTAGTGAGCAGTTCTTC. Protein: CASSLTGRLAGGSEQFF.

This clone has a single count. At one of its ends the junction is not consistent with the germline gene, which may arise from a read error. The rearrangement joins TRBV6-5 to TRBJ1-2; a weak D match, TRBD1 (5 bases). CDR3 length: 13 amino acids. Germline V gene lookup returns CDR1 MNHEY and CDR2 SVGAGI. As DNA, the CDR3 is TGTGCCAGCAGTTACTCGTACGGGTCTTGGGGGGTCTTC. Translating gives CASSYSYGSWGVF.

The chain is built from TRBV6-5 and TRBJ2-1; no clear D gene. Germline loops: CDR1 MNHEY, CDR2 SVGAGI. This CDR3 is 14 amino acids long. V was trimmed by 4 bases and J by 9 bases, leaving 16 bases between them. In DNA, the CDR3 is TGTGCCAGCAGTTCGCGAATAGGAGTGGGTGAGCAGTTCTTC. This codes for CASSSRIGVGEQFF.

The rearrangement uses TRBV6-5 and TRBJ2-7; 7 bases align to TRBD2. This CDR3 comprises 15 residues. With V trimmed by 6 bases and J by 0 bases, 8 bases remained unmatched. CDR1 is MNHEY and CDR2 is SVGAGI in the germline V gene. CDR3 protein: CASRPLAEVSYEQYF. In nucleotides, the CDR3 is TGTGCCAGCAGGCCTCTAGCGGAGGTCTCCTACGAGCAGTACTTC.

This chain connects TRBV7-2 to TRBJ1-2, with TRBD1 matching over 8 bases. This CDR3 has 13 residues. Unmatched junction bases numbered 7, after V lost 6 bases and J lost 7 bases. Germline CDR1 and CDR2: SGHTA and FQGNSA. CDR3 protein: CASRSPDRGGYTF. The CDR3 DNA follows: TGTGCCAGCAGATCACCTGACAGGGGTGGCTACACCTTC. Variable domain in full (rest from reference TRBV7-2 and TRBJ1-2): GAGVSQSPSNKVTEKGKDVELRCDPISGHTALYWYRQSLGQGLEFLIYFQGNSAPDKSGLPSDRFSAERTGGSVSTLTIQRTQQEDSAVYLCASRSPDRGGYTFGSGTRLTVV.

V usage is TRBV7-9 and J usage is TRBJ2-5; a possible D gene is TRBD2 (7 bases). The CDR3 is made up of 15 amino acids. Germline CDR1 reads SEHNR; CDR2 reads FQNEAQ (reference sequence). The V end lost 5 bases, the J end lost 10 bases, and 23 bases lay between the germline ends. The CDR3 is CASSNFPGHGGDQYF. For the CDR3, the DNA is TGTGCCAGCAGCAACTTCCCGGGACATGGGGGGGACCAGTACTTC.

The chain is built from TRBV9 and TRBJ2-7, with D possibly being TRBD1 (5 bases). The CDR3 is 15 residues long. V lost 4 bases and J 6 bases, leaving 20 bases between the germline ends. Per the germline V gene, CDR1 is SGDLS and CDR2 is YYNGEE. CDR3 in DNA: TGTGCCAGCAGCCCCAGCCAGGACCCAGGGCGCGAGCAGTACTTC. This gives the protein CASSPSQDPGREQYF.